This T cell receptor (beta chain) was profiled in a study of blood T cell repertoires in COVID-19. As for the study in general: Donors in the United States, Italy and Spain gave samples during acute or convalescent COVID-19. The analysed material was cDNA or gDNA that came from T cells, B-cell-depleted T cells, or PBMCs.

In the source study's methods: Reference gene primer amplification in the assay estimated nucleated cell counts. Assay used: immunoSEQ multiplex PCR; TCRdb lists only in-frame clones, some missing. V and J calls and clone size follow that table, whereas D and trimming were derived from the DNA. The sample consists of 280,000 or so clones, roughly 87% of them appearing once. Trimming at V came to 0 bases and at J to 0 bases, leaving 0 bases not matched to a gene. This CDR3 is 15 amino acids long. Germline-derived CDR1 and CDR2 are SGDLS and YYNGEE. Of note for this clone: This CDR3 is also generated by other DNA sequences in the sample.

Sequenced: peripheral blood. This TCR was recovered from a man younger than 30 with active or convalescent COVID-19. The chain recombines TRBV9 with TRBJ2-7; 10 nucleotides agree with TRBD2. CDR3 residues: CASSVASGGSYEQYF. The DNA of the CDR3 is TGTGCCAGCAGCGTAGCTAGCGGGGGCTCCTACGAGCAGTACTTC.